This passage covers 14 T cell receptor beta chains from one sample sequenced in a study of blood T cell repertoires in COVID-19. The data were produced by immunoSEQ multiplex PCR, yet TCRdb's version contains in-frame clones alone and is incomplete. The sample yields roughly 200,000 clones, 70% to 90% seen once. Input material: peripheral blood. The receptors stem from a man aged 55-75 years with active or convalescent COVID-19.

The V call is TRBV6-5, the J call TRBJ1-2, with 8 bases aligning to TRBD1. Germline trimming cut 6 bases from V and 3 bases from J; bases unmatched to any gene: 3. The length of the CDR3 is 13 residues. Germline V lookup: CDR1 MNHEY, CDR2 SVGAGI. The CDR3 coding sequence is TGTGCCAGCAGCCCACAGGGGGACTATGGCTACACCTTC. Its protein is CASSPQGDYGYTF.

The chain uses TRBV28 and TRBJ2-7; weak D call: TRBD1 (6 bases). The CDR3 runs 13 residues. Per the germline V gene, CDR1 is MDHEN and CDR2 is SYDVKM. Trimming took off 9 bases at V and 2 bases at J, with 14 bases between the two ends. CDR3 DNA: TGTGCCAGTGGGACAAGGCAACCCTACGAGCAGTACTTC. Its protein product is CASGTRQPYEQYF. Full variable domain (outside the CDR3, taken from reference TRBV28 and TRBJ2-7): DVKVTQSSRYLVKRTGEKVFLECVQDMDHENMFWYRQDPGLGLRLIYFSYDVKMKEKGDIPEGYSVSREKKERFSLILESASTNQTSMYLCASGTRQPYEQYFGPGTRLTVT.

The genes are TRBV11-3 and TRBJ1-3; D may be TRBD1 (6 bases). Trimming cost V 5 bases and J 3 bases, with 26 bases left between them. Germline assignment: CDR1 SGHNT and CDR2 YENEEA. The CDR3 totals 19 residues. The CDR3 sequence: CASSSPPKRRGASGNTIYF. The CDR3 DNA reads TGTGCCAGCAGCAGTCCTCCGAAACGCCGGGGGGCGAGTGGAAACACCATATATTTT.

The chain carries TRBV29-1 and TRBJ2-1; TRBD1 matches at 10 bases. This CDR3 contains 16 residues. J lost 4 bases, V lost 7 bases, and 13 bases had no gene match. The germline V gene encodes CDR1 SQVTM and CDR2 ANQGSEA. CDR3 in DNA: TGCAGCGCAAGACAGGGGGCCTCCCAAAGATACAATGAGCAGTTCTTC. As protein: CSARQGASQRYNEQFF.

This clone was seen a few times. This chain links TRBV21-1 with TRBJ2-3; the tabulated D call, TRBD2, remains unverified against the DNA. TRBV21-1 is flagged as a pseudogene. The CDR3 runs 17 residues. CDR3 nucleotides: TGTGCCAGCAGGGAGCGGGGCCATGTGGGACACACAGATACGCAGTATTTT. Translation gives CASRERGHVGHTDTQYF.

This chain connects TRBV19 to TRBJ1-1, with 7 bases matching TRBD1. CDR3 length: 14 amino acids. V lost 9 bases and J lost 1; bases outside the gene matches: 8. CDR1 and CDR2 from the germline V gene are LNHDA and SQIVND (reference sequence). CDR3 coding DNA: TGTGCCAGCCAGACGACAGGGAGGAACACTGAAGCTTTCTTT. The encoded protein is CASQTTGRNTEAFF.

The chain uses TRBV6-6 and TRBJ1-6; possibly TRBD1 for D (5 bases). CDR1 and CDR2 from the germline V gene are MNHNY and SVGAGI (reference sequence). The CDR3 has 13 residues. V dropped 7 bases and J dropped 10 bases, with 14 bases sitting between them. In DNA form, the CDR3 reads TGTGCCAGCAAAGGGGTGGATTCCTCACCCCTCCACTTT. Translation: CASKGVDSSPLHF.

The rearrangement uses TRBV29-1 and TRBJ1-1; TRBD1 matches at 7 bases. CDR1 and CDR2 (germline): SQVTM, ANQGSEA. The CDR3 runs to 12 residues. V trimming: 4 bases; J trimming: 6 bases; junction bases outside the gene matches: 5. CDR3: CSVGRQGAEAFF. The DNA of the CDR3 is TGCAGCGTTGGACGACAGGGAGCTGAAGCTTTCTTT.

For the CDR3, the DNA is TGTGCCAGCAGTGAATTAGGACAGGGGGCGAGGGGCTACACCTTC. This sequence encodes CASSELGQGARGYTF. The rearrangement links TRBV6-1 to TRBJ1-2; the match to TRBD1 covers 11 bases. Trimming removed 2 bases from V and 8 bases from J; junction bases left unmatched: 7. The CDR3 spans 15 residues. The germline V gene encodes CDR1 MNHNS and CDR2 SASEGT.

This chain links TRBV15 with TRBJ1-1; D call uncertain. V lost 7 bases and J 0 bases, leaving 9 bases between the germline ends. This CDR3 is 13 amino acids long. From germline, CDR1 is LNHNV and CDR2 YYDKDF (reference sequence). The CDR3 loop is CATKVDMNTEAFF. In DNA, the CDR3 is TGTGCCACCAAGGTAGACATGAACACTGAAGCTTTCTTT.

The rearrangement joins TRBV21-1 to TRBJ2-2; TRBD2, the table's D call, lacks a check against the DNA. TRBV21-1 is described as a pseudogene. The CDR3 consists of 17 residues. The CDR3 sequence is CASSKDLDGSNTGELFF. CDR3 in DNA: TGTGCCAGCAGCAAGGACTTGGATGGATCAAACACCGGGGAGCTGTTTTTT.

The chain carries TRBV2 and TRBJ1-6, with D unclear. This CDR3 contains 14 residues. CDR1 and CDR2 from the germline V gene are SNHLY and FYNNEI. The V and J ends lost 0 bases and 5 bases respectively, with 5 bases between them. The CDR3 nucleotides read TGTGCCAGCAGTGAAGCGCGGGATAATTCACCCCTCCACTTT. Protein product: CASSEARDNSPLHF.

This sequence joins TRBV6-6 and TRBJ1-6; possible D gene TRBD1, 5 bases. V lost 2 bases and J lost 8, with 16 bases in between. CDR3 size: 16 residues. Germline CDR1 reads MNHNY; CDR2 reads SVGAGI (reference sequence). CDR3 coding DNA: TGTGCCAGCAGTTACCCTAGGGCAGGGAACGATTCACCCCTCCACTTT. This codes for CASSYPRAGNDSPLHF.

The table lists this clone with a count of one. This chain joins TRBV29-1 and TRBJ1-5, with no clear D. CDR1 and CDR2 from the germline V gene are SQVTM and ANQGSEA. With 1 base removed from V and 1 base from J, the gap between germline ends came to 8 bases. The CDR3 has 14 amino acids. DNA of the CDR3: TGCAGCGTTGAAGGCAGCGAAAGCAATCAGCCCCAGCATTTT. Translation: CSVEGSESNQPQHF.